These 32 T cell receptor beta chains came from one sample sequenced in a study of blood T cell repertoires in COVID-19. Profiling relied on immunoSEQ multiplex PCR, and the TCRdb table lists in-frame clones only, not all of them. This sample has a few hundred thousand clones, with almost 90% found just once. Material for sequencing was peripheral blood. These TCRs come from a man older than 75 with acute or convalescent COVID-19.

This chain uses TRBV5-1 with TRBJ2-7; maybe TRBD1 (5 bases). CDR1 and CDR2 (germline): SGHRS, YFSETQ. The CDR3 contains 15 residues. Trimming left V 3 bases short and J 2 bases short, with 15 bases between. The CDR3 loop is CASSSNFGAAYEQYF. CDR3 DNA sequence: TGCGCCAGCAGCTCCAACTTTGGGGCGGCCTACGAGCAGTACTTC.

The CDR3 loop reads CASGLVRTPPGAVLDGYTF. In DNA, the CDR3 is TGTGCTAGTGGTTTGGTACGGACTCCCCCAGGGGCGGTATTGGATGGCTACACCTTC. This chain uses TRBV12-5 with TRBJ1-2; possibly TRBD1 for D (6 bases). V was pared by 0 bases and J by 6 bases, with 26 bases between. Looked up from germline, CDR1 is LGHNT and CDR2 is FRNRAP. CDR3 length: 19 amino acids.

The V and J genes are TRBV29-1 and TRBJ2-7; 8 bases are shared with TRBD1. V trimming: 7 bases; J trimming: 2 bases; junction bases outside the gene matches: 4. The CDR3 has 12 amino acids. The germline V gene encodes CDR1 SQVTM and CDR2 ANQGSEA. The DNA for the CDR3 is TGCAGCGGTGGACAGGGCACCTACGAGCAGTACTTC. Its protein is CSGGQGTYEQYF.

The V and J genes are TRBV29-1 and TRBJ2-1; 7 bases are shared with TRBD1. Per the germline V gene, CDR1 is SQVTM and CDR2 is ANQGSEA. The CDR3 length is 14 residues. The junction had 7 bases not matched to a gene; V was cut back by 4 bases and J by 4 bases. In DNA, the CDR3 is TGCAGCGTTGTTGAGGGGGCTATTTACAATGAGCAGTTCTTC. Translation: CSVVEGAIYNEQFF.

The rearrangement joins TRBV7-2 to TRBJ2-4, with TRBD2 identical over 9 bases. Germline V gives CDR1 SGHTA, CDR2 FQGNSA. The CDR3 loop spans 14 amino acids. Trimming removed 2 bases from V and 7 bases from J; junction bases left unmatched: 3. The CDR3 region is CASSLSSGGNIQYF. The DNA of the CDR3 is TGTGCCAGCAGCTTAAGTAGCGGGGGTAACATTCAGTACTTC.

This chain uses TRBV2 with TRBJ1-5; no firm D call. This CDR3 spans 15 amino acids. In germline, CDR1 is SNHLY, CDR2 FYNNEI. The ends were cut back, 6 bases at V and 0 bases at J, with 12 bases in the middle. CDR3 sequence: CASRRNSYSNQPQHF. In DNA form, the CDR3 reads TGTGCCAGCAGACGGAACAGCTATAGCAATCAGCCCCAGCATTTT.

This chain joins TRBV4-2 and TRBJ2-7; weak D call: TRBD1 (6 bases). The V end lost 1 base, the J end lost 2 bases, and 15 bases lay between the germline ends. The V gene's germline CDR1 is LGHNA and CDR2 YNFKEQ. The CDR3 contains 16 residues. The CDR3 here is CASSQGGQGTTYEQYF. In DNA form, the CDR3 reads TGTGCCAGCAGCCAAGGGGGTCAGGGGACAACCTACGAGCAGTACTTC.

The chain carries TRBV2 and TRBJ1-6; possible D gene TRBD1, 5 bases. V lost 6 bases and J lost 6, with 12 bases in between. Germline assignment: CDR1 SNHLY and CDR2 FYNNEI. This CDR3 is 14 amino acids long. The CDR3 region has the DNA TGTGCCAGCAGCCTTCTGACAGCTAATTCACCCCTCCACTTT. Translated, it gives CASSLLTANSPLHF. The full variable domain, with the rest looked up from reference TRBV2 and TRBJ1-6, is EPEVTQTPSHQVTQMGQEVILRCVPISNHLYFYWYRQILGQKVEFLVSFYNNEISEKSEIFDDQFSVERPDGSNFTLKIRSTKLEDSAMYFCASSLLTANSPLHFGNGTRLTVT.

This clone came up once. The rearrangement joins TRBV18 to TRBJ1-4, with a tentative D call TRBD1 (5 bases). CDR3 size: 15 residues. The germline gives CDR1 KGHSH, CDR2 LQKENI. V was clipped by 0 bases and J by 10 bases, with 15 bases between them. This CDR3 reads CASSPPIGEVGKLFF. Written as DNA, the CDR3 is TGTGCCAGCTCACCACCGATAGGGGAGGTCGGAAAACTGTTTTTT.

This sequence joins TRBV12-3 or TRBV12-4 and TRBJ2-7; 8 positions match TRBD1. Trimming removed 5 bases from V and 6 bases from J; junction bases left unmatched: 6. The CDR3 spans 13 residues. This chain's CDR3 is CASSGPDRAEQYF. CDR3 DNA: TGTGCCAGCAGTGGCCCGGACAGGGCCGAGCAGTACTTC.

The chain uses TRBV5-8 and TRBJ1-2; 7 bases match TRBD1. CDR3 length equals 14 residues. The junction had 4 bases not matched to a gene; V was cut back by 1 base and J by 4 bases. CDR1 is SGHTS and CDR2 is YDEGEE in the germline V gene. The CDR3 coding sequence is TGTGCCAGCAGCTTGAAGGGGGCTAGCTATGGCTACACCTTC. Translation gives CASSLKGASYGYTF.

This chain joins TRBV5-5 and TRBJ2-6; maybe TRBD2 (5 bases). Germline CDR1 and CDR2: SGHKS and YYEKEE (reference sequence). V lost 0 bases and J lost 2, with 9 bases in between. This CDR3 is built from 16 residues. The CDR3 region is CASSLGTGTGANVLTF. Here the CDR3 DNA reads TGTGCCAGCAGCTTGGGGACTGGCACTGGGGCCAACGTCCTGACTTTC.

This chain uses TRBV27 with TRBJ1-4; D not resolved. CDR3 size: 16 residues. Germline loops: CDR1 MNHEY, CDR2 SMNVEV (reference sequence). Trimming stripped 1 base from V and 0 bases from J, with 9 bases between. The DNA of the CDR3 is TGTGCCAGCAGTTTATTGGCATCTGCAACTAATGAAAAACTGTTTTTT. Translation gives CASSLLASATNEKLFF. The whole variable domain, remainder taken from reference TRBV27 and TRBJ1-4, is EAQVTQNPRYLITVTGKKLTVTCSQNMNHEYMSWYRQDPGLGLRQIYYSMNVEVTDKGDVPEGYKVSRKEKRNFPLILESPSPNQTSLYFCASSLLASATNEKLFFGSGTQLSVL.

The chain recombines TRBV19 with TRBJ1-4, with no clear D. Trimming left V 6 bases short and J 7 bases short, with 15 bases between. The CDR3 contains 14 residues. Germline loops: CDR1 LNHDA, CDR2 SQIVND (reference sequence). The CDR3 protein is CASSFEGSGEKLFF. The CDR3 DNA follows: TGTGCCAGTAGCTTTGAGGGAAGCGGTGAAAAACTGTTTTTT.

The V call is TRBV9, the J call TRBJ2-7; D gene unclear. From germline, CDR1 is SGDLS and CDR2 YYNGEE. Trimming cost V 3 bases and J 9 bases, with 16 bases left between them. CDR3 length: 13 amino acids. CDR3 in amino acids: CASSAPSLSGQYF. CDR3 coding DNA: TGTGCCAGCAGCGCCCCAAGCCTTTCCGGGCAGTACTTC.

The chain joins TRBV28 to TRBJ2-7, with 8 bases matching TRBD2. The CDR3 consists of 15 residues. Germline CDR1 and CDR2: MDHEN and SYDVKM. Trimming took 4 bases from V and 2 from J; bases not matched to a gene: 7. The CDR3: CASSSSGSPPYEQYF. The CDR3 DNA sequence: TGTGCCAGCAGTTCCAGCGGGAGTCCCCCCTACGAGCAGTACTTC.

This rearrangement joins TRBV5-1 to TRBJ2-1; 10 nucleotides align to TRBD2. Germline loops: CDR1 SGHRS, CDR2 YFSETQ. Trimming took 3 bases from V and 6 from J; bases not matched to a gene: 6. The length of the CDR3 is 15 residues. DNA for the CDR3: TGCGCCAGCAGCTATTCAGCGGGGGGGTCCAATGAGCAGTTCTTC. It codes for CASSYSAGGSNEQFF.

A few counts support this clone. The J gene is TRBJ2-1, the V gene TRBV9; 7 bases map to TRBD1. Germline V gene data show CDR1 as SGDLS and CDR2 as YYNGEE. Trimming at V came to 4 bases and at J to 2 bases, leaving 9 bases not matched to a gene. This CDR3 region has 16 residues. The CDR3 here is CASSTPRDSPYNEQFF. CDR3 DNA: TGTGCCAGCAGCACCCCCCGGGACAGCCCCTACAATGAGCAGTTCTTC.

This clone was detected a few times. The rearrangement links TRBV7-9 to TRBJ1-3; D possibly corresponds to TRBD1 (6 bases). The V end lost 8 bases, the J end lost 0 bases, and 17 bases lay between the germline ends. The CDR3 loop spans 16 amino acids. Per germline, CDR1 SEHNR and CDR2 FQNEAQ (reference sequence). CDR3 sequence reads: CASEGVRSSSGNTIYF. CDR3 coding DNA: TGTGCCAGCGAGGGGGTACGTTCTAGCTCTGGAAACACCATATATTTT.

The chain joins TRBV19 to TRBJ2-3; 11 bases agree with TRBD2. V shed 6 bases and J 5 bases; nucleotides not matched to a gene: 7. The germline V gene encodes CDR1 LNHDA and CDR2 SQIVND (reference sequence). This CDR3 is built from 15 residues. The CDR3 nucleotides are TGTGCCAGTAGAGTCCTAGCGGGGGGAGAAGATACGCAGTATTTT. Amino acids: CASRVLAGGEDTQYF.

The chain employs TRBV29-1 and TRBJ2-1, with D tentatively TRBD1 (5 bases). V was pared by 7 bases and J by 7 bases, with 20 bases between. This CDR3 comprises 14 residues. Per the germline V gene, CDR1 is SQVTM and CDR2 is ANQGSEA. CDR3 protein: CSEVDRGLWNEQFF. CDR3 DNA sequence: TGCAGCGAAGTAGACAGAGGCCTATGGAATGAGCAGTTCTTC.

J is TRBJ1-2 and V is TRBV6-2 or TRBV6-3; D gene ambiguous. The germline gives CDR1 MNHEY, CDR2 SVGEGT. This CDR3 has 13 amino acids. V was shortened by 2 bases and J by 3 bases, with 7 bases between the two germline ends. The CDR3 here is CASSYEGDYGYTF. In DNA, the CDR3 is TGTGCCAGCAGTTACGAGGGTGACTATGGCTACACCTTC.

The chain carries TRBV9 and TRBJ2-3; TRBD2 matches 12 bases. Trimming at V came to 3 bases and at J to 6 bases, leaving 11 bases not matched to a gene. Germline-derived CDR1 and CDR2 are SGDLS and YYNGEE. The CDR3 covers 17 residues. The CDR3 spells CASSARTLAGGGDTQYF. The CDR3 region has the DNA TGTGCCAGCAGCGCTAGAACCCTAGCGGGAGGGGGGGATACGCAGTATTTT.

The CDR3 is CASSPGGRGGNEKLFF. The CDR3 DNA reads TGTGCCAGTAGTCCAGGAGGCCGGGGGGGTAATGAAAAACTGTTTTTT. The chain carries TRBV19 and TRBJ1-4; tentatively, D is TRBD1 (5 bases). This CDR3 has 16 residues. V was cut by 5 bases and J by 4 bases, with 17 bases left in between. The germline V gene encodes CDR1 LNHDA and CDR2 SQIVND (reference sequence). The variable domain in full, completed from reference TRBV19 and TRBJ1-4, reads DGGITQSPKYLFRKEGQNVTLSCEQNLNHDAMYWYRQDPGQGLRLIYYSQIVNDFQKGDIAEGYSVSREKKESFPLTVTSAQKNPTAFYLCASSPGGRGGNEKLFFGSGTQLSVL.

The V gene is TRBV10-1, the J gene TRBJ2-3, with D possibly being TRBD1 (6 bases). V shed 2 bases and J shed 2 bases, with 11 bases lying between them. There are 15 residues in the CDR3. Germline V gene data show CDR1 as WNHNN and CDR2 as SYGVQD (reference sequence). The CDR3, as DNA: TGCGCCAGCAGTGAGACTACAGGGTTCACAGATACGCAGTATTTT. It specifies CASSETTGFTDTQYF.

This chain joins TRBV21-1 and TRBJ2-5; no check of the table's D call, TRBD1, against the DNA was made. TRBV21-1 corresponds to a pseudogene. The CDR3 consists of 10 residues. DNA of the CDR3: TGTGCCAGCAGCTGGGACAGGCAGTACTTC. Encoded protein: CASSWDRQYF.

This rearrangement joins TRBV11-2 to TRBJ1-1; the match to TRBD1 covers 8 bases. The germline CDR1 and CDR2 sequences are SGHAT and FQNNGV. CDR3 length equals 14 residues. The trim removed 3 bases at V and 1 base at J, leaving 1 base unmatched. The CDR3 coding sequence is TGTGCCAGCAGCTTCGGACAGGGGAACACTGAAGCTTTCTTT. It encodes CASSFGQGNTEAFF.

The J gene is TRBJ1-1, the V gene TRBV12-3 or TRBV12-4, with D hard to call. The CDR3 spans 13 residues. V gave up 10 bases and J gave up 0 bases, with 12 bases separating them. CDR3 sequence: CAILVRLNTEAFF. DNA for the CDR3: TGTGCCATCCTAGTAAGACTGAACACTGAAGCTTTCTTT.

The V gene is TRBV19, the J gene TRBJ2-2; 10 bases fit TRBD2. The V segment lost 8 bases and the J segment 0 bases; nucleotides outside the gene matches: 9. The V gene's germline CDR1 is LNHDA and CDR2 SQIVND (reference sequence). The CDR3 spans 17 residues. The CDR3: CASLTSGPFANTGELFF. The CDR3 bases are TGTGCCAGTCTGACTAGCGGGCCGTTCGCGAACACCGGGGAGCTGTTTTTT. The entire variable domain, with the rest obtained from reference TRBV19 and TRBJ2-2, is as follows: DGGITQSPKYLFRKEGQNVTLSCEQNLNHDAMYWYRQDPGQGLRLIYYSQIVNDFQKGDIAEGYSVSREKKESFPLTVTSAQKNPTAFYLCASLTSGPFANTGELFFGEGSRLTVL.

The CDR3 sequence is CASSLASGQGARQFF. CDR3 nucleotide sequence: TGTGCCAGCAGCTTAGCCTCCGGACAGGGGGCAAGGCAGTTCTTC. The chain uses TRBV7-9 and TRBJ2-1, with TRBD1 identical over 11 bases. CDR1 and CDR2 (germline): SEHNR, FQNEAQ (reference sequence). This CDR3 has 15 amino acids. The trim removed 0 bases at V and 12 bases at J, leaving 7 bases unmatched.

This clone has only a few counts. This chain connects TRBV7-9 to TRBJ2-1, with a possible D match to TRBD1 (6 bases). Trimming pared 5 bases from V and 10 bases from J, leaving 21 bases between. Germline CDR1 SEHNR, CDR2 FQNEAQ (reference sequence). This CDR3 spans 15 amino acids. Written as DNA, the CDR3 is TGTGCCAGCAGCCCGGGGACACGAGCTTTCCGAGAGCAGTTCTTC. Its protein is CASSPGTRAFREQFF.

The chain links TRBV29-1 to TRBJ1-2; D is undetermined. Germline V lookup: CDR1 SQVTM, CDR2 ANQGSEA. The length of the CDR3 is 9 residues. The germline V and J ends were trimmed by 3 bases and 6 bases, with 2 bases remaining between them. The CDR3 sequence: CSVDDGYTF. The CDR3 DNA follows: TGCAGCGTTGACGATGGCTACACCTTC. The variable domain in full, with the rest retrieved from reference TRBV29-1 and TRBJ1-2, is SAVISQKPSRDICQRGTSLTIQCQVDSQVTMMFWYRQQPGQSLTLIATANQGSEATYESGFVIDKFPISRPNLTFSTLTVSNMSPEDSSIYLCSVDDGYTFGSGTRLTVV.